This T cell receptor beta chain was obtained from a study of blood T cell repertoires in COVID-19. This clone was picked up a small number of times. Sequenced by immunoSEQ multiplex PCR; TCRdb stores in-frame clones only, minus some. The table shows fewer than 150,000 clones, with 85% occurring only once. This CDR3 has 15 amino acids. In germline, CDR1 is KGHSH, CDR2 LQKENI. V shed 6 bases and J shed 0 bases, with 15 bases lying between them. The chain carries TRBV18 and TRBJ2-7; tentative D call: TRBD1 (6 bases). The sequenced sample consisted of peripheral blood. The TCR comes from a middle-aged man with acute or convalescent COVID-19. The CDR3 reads CASSEQGMSSYEQYF. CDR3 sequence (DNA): TGTGCCAGCTCGGAACAGGGCATGAGCTCCTACGAGCAGTACTTC.